Below, 10 T cell receptor beta chains from the same sample are listed, as sequenced in a study of blood T cell repertoires in COVID-19. The data were produced by immunoSEQ multiplex PCR, yet TCRdb's version contains in-frame clones alone and is incomplete. The top ten hold about 12% of the sample, which has about 200,000 clones, 70% to 85% seen once. Sample: peripheral blood. These receptors came from a human donor in a cohort sampled during active COVID-19.

This clone appeared once. The genes are TRBV10-3 and TRBJ1-4; D possibly corresponds to TRBD1 (5 bases). This CDR3 spans 15 amino acids. The germline gives CDR1 ENHRY, CDR2 SYGVKD. Trimming left V 3 bases short and J 5 bases short, with 13 bases between. The CDR3 protein is CAISDPGGANEKLFF. The CDR3 DNA is TGTGCCATCAGTGATCCCGGAGGGGCGAATGAAAAACTGTTTTTT.

V gene TRBV30 combines with J gene TRBJ2-7, with unresolved D. Germline V gene sequence: CDR1 GTSNPN, CDR2 SVGIG (reference sequence). The CDR3 has 11 residues. Trimming pared 8 bases from V and 1 base from J, leaving 9 bases between. CDR3 DNA sequence: TGTGCCGGTACAGCTTCCTACGAGCAGTACTTC. This codes for CAGTASYEQYF.

The gene calls are TRBV15 and TRBJ2-5, with a possible D match to TRBD1 (6 bases). This CDR3 has 17 residues. V gave up 8 bases and J gave up 7 bases, with 29 bases separating them. Germline CDR1 LNHNV, CDR2 YYDKDF (reference sequence). The CDR3 sequence is CATELGRVIARGGTQYF. CDR3 coding DNA: TGTGCCACCGAGTTGGGCAGGGTGATTGCAAGAGGGGGGACCCAGTACTTC. Variable domain in full (rest from reference TRBV15 and TRBJ2-5): DAMVIQNPRYQVTQFGKPVTLSCSQTLNHNVMYWYQQKSSQAPKLLFHYYDKDFNNEADTPDNFQSRRPNTSFCFLDIRSPGLGDTAMYLCATELGRVIARGGTQYFGPGTRLLVL.

The table lists this clone with a few counts. The J gene is TRBJ2-2, the V gene TRBV15; D is possibly TRBD1 (6 bases). Germline loops: CDR1 LNHNV, CDR2 YYDKDF (reference sequence). This CDR3 is 16 amino acids long. The V gene lost 1 base and the J gene lost 5 bases, with 14 bases spanning the gap. CDR3 DNA sequence: TGTGCCACCAGCAGAGGGTTCGACAGGTCTACCGGGGAGCTGTTTTTT. Protein sequence: CATSRGFDRSTGELFF.

This chain joins TRBV4-1 and TRBJ2-5; perhaps TRBD2 as D (6 bases). Germline V gene lookup returns CDR1 MGHRA and CDR2 YSYEKL. The V end was cut by 2 bases, the J end by 4 bases, with 8 bases between. There are 13 residues in the CDR3. The CDR3 region has the DNA TGCGCCAGCAGCCAAAGGGGAGGAGAGACCCAGTACTTC. It codes for CASSQRGGETQYF.

CDR3 DNA: TGCGCCAGCAGCAACCCGTCTGGGCGGGACCCCCTAAACACCGGGGAGCTGTTTTTT. Its protein is CASSNPSGRDPLNTGELFF. This chain connects TRBV10-1 to TRBJ2-2; D is perhaps TRBD2 (6 bases). Trimming took 6 bases from V and 2 from J, leaving 25 bases between them. CDR1 is WNHNN, CDR2 SYGVQD, per germline (reference sequence). The length of the CDR3 is 19 residues.

This clone was observed a few times. The genes are TRBV28 and TRBJ2-6; D uncertain. CDR3 size: 15 residues. Germline V gene sequence: CDR1 MDHEN, CDR2 SYDVKM. V shed 7 bases and J shed 1 base, with 11 bases lying between them. The CDR3 loop reads CASTSVRSGANVLTF. The CDR3 DNA follows: TGTGCCAGCACCTCAGTACGATCTGGGGCCAACGTCCTGACTTTC.

The chain carries TRBV7-8 and TRBJ1-1; 9 bases are a match to TRBD1. Germline trimming cut 2 bases from V and 6 bases from J; bases unmatched to any gene: 7. This CDR3 is 15 amino acids long. Germline V gene data show CDR1 as SGHVS and CDR2 as FQNEAQ. For the CDR3, the DNA is TGTGCCAGCAGCTTATACCGGGACAGGGTGGCTGAAGCTTTCTTT. Translation: CASSLYRDRVAEAFF.

V and J are TRBV10-3 and TRBJ1-1; D possibly corresponds to TRBD1 (6 bases). V gave up 6 bases and J gave up 1 base, with 6 bases separating them. Germline assignment: CDR1 ENHRY and CDR2 SYGVKD. The CDR3 extends over 12 amino acids. This chain's CDR3 is CAIRTGNTEAFF. The CDR3 DNA reads TGTGCCATCAGGACAGGGAACACTGAAGCTTTCTTT.

V gene TRBV5-6 combines with J gene TRBJ2-3; D is unresolved. Germline assignment: CDR1 SGHDT and CDR2 YYEEEE. V lost 3 bases and J 0 bases, leaving 11 bases between the germline ends. The CDR3 length is 15 residues. The CDR3: CASSSLGRSTDTQYF. For the CDR3, the DNA is TGTGCCAGCAGCTCGCTTGGGCGAAGCACAGATACGCAGTATTTT. The variable domain in full, completed from reference TRBV5-6 and TRBJ2-3, reads DAGVTQSPTHLIKTRGQQVTLRCSPKSGHDTVSWYQQALGQGPQFIFQYYEEEERQRGNFPDRFSGHQFPNYSSELNVNALLLGDSALYLCASSSLGRSTDTQYFGPGTRLTVL.